These 25 T cell receptor beta chains share one sample of origin, sequenced in a study of somatic mutations in cytotoxic T cells in rheumatoid arthritis. Some clones are missing from TCRdb's copy, which holds only in-frame ones; the method was immunoSEQ multiplex PCR. Here the sample spans tens of thousands of clones, 84% being singletons. Sequenced: CD8+ T cells sorted from blood. Receptors were obtained from a middle-aged man in good health.

The chain employs TRBV10-2 and TRBJ2-5; D may correspond to TRBD1 or TRBD2 (5 bases each). CDR3 length: 16 amino acids. Trimming pared 4 bases from V and 5 bases from J, leaving 20 bases between. In germline, CDR1 is WSHSY, CDR2 SAAADI. CDR3 sequence reads: CASSASLEGRSETQYF. The CDR3 DNA reads TGCGCCAGCAGTGCAAGTCTAGAGGGACGCTCCGAGACCCAGTACTTC.

The rearrangement links TRBV18 to TRBJ2-7; D not certain. The germline gives CDR1 KGHSH, CDR2 LQKENI. The germline V and J ends were trimmed by 3 bases and 2 bases, with 14 bases remaining between them. The CDR3 extends over 15 amino acids. Here the CDR3 reads CASSPQEVEAYEQYF. As DNA, the CDR3 is TGTGCCAGCTCACCTCAGGAAGTAGAGGCCTACGAGCAGTACTTC.

This rearrangement joins TRBV11-2 to TRBJ2-7; D gene uncertain. Trimming took off 4 bases at V and 4 bases at J, with 8 bases between the two ends. CDR3 length: 12 amino acids. The V gene's germline CDR1 is SGHAT and CDR2 FQNNGV. The CDR3 region is CASSSMQYEQYF. The CDR3 DNA reads as TGTGCCAGCAGCTCGATGCAGTACGAGCAGTACTTC.

The chain employs TRBV29-1 and TRBJ1-5; D gene ambiguous. The CDR3 is 13 amino acids. Germline V CDR1 and CDR2: SQVTM, ANQGSEA. Deletions cut 4 bases from V and 3 bases from J, with 10 bases between. The CDR3 spells CSVAPGDNQPQHF. The CDR3 DNA reads TGCAGCGTTGCTCCAGGAGACAATCAGCCCCAGCATTTT.

The V call is TRBV4-1, the J call TRBJ2-2, with 9 bases identical to TRBD2. The V and J ends lost 0 bases and 7 bases, in that order; junction bases with no gene match: 9. Germline assignment: CDR1 MGHRA and CDR2 YSYEKL. This CDR3 region has 17 residues. Here the CDR3 reads CASSQDQAGGQDGELFF. CDR3 in DNA: TGCGCCAGCAGCCAAGATCAGGCGGGAGGGCAGGACGGGGAGCTGTTTTTT.

The chain employs TRBV6-1 and TRBJ2-7; TRBD1 agrees at 8 bases. Germline trimming cut 4 bases from V and 2 bases from J; bases unmatched to any gene: 7. CDR3 size: 15 residues. From germline, CDR1 is MNHNS and CDR2 SASEGT. CDR3 nucleotide sequence: TGTGCCAGCAGTGCGGGACAGGAGACTACCTACGAGCAGTACTTC. Translated: CASSAGQETTYEQYF.

In regard to this clone: One junction end disagrees with the germline gene, perhaps due to a read error. The chain combines TRBV29-1 with TRBJ1-1; D call uncertain. Germline V gives CDR1 SQVTM, CDR2 ANQGSEA. CDR3 length: 12 amino acids. CDR3 in DNA: TGCAGCGTTGAAGTTCTGAACACTGGAGCTTTCTTT. This encodes CSVEVLNTGAFF.

The chain has TRBV29-1 and TRBJ2-2, with TRBD2 matching over 14 bases. V gave up 4 bases and J gave up 4 bases; unmatched junction bases: 5. The CDR3 covers 16 residues. Looked up from germline, CDR1 is SQVTM and CDR2 is ANQGSEA. CDR3 in amino acids: CSVGGGLAGGTGELFF. The DNA for the CDR3 is TGCAGCGTTGGGGGCGGACTAGCGGGAGGCACCGGGGAGCTGTTTTTT.

The gene calls are TRBV28 and TRBJ2-4, with 7 bases aligning to TRBD1. This CDR3 comprises 15 residues. Germline V gene data show CDR1 as MDHEN and CDR2 as SYDVKM. Losses at the gene ends were 4 bases for V and 6 bases for J; bases not matched to a gene: 9. The DNA of the CDR3 is TGTGCCAGCAGTTCGCCCCAGACAGGGAGAAACATTCAGTACTTC. Protein product: CASSSPQTGRNIQYF.

The chain combines TRBV29-1 with TRBJ1-1; D unresolved. The CDR3 consists of 10 residues. Germline V CDR1 and CDR2: SQVTM, ANQGSEA. V shed 0 bases and J shed 8 bases, with 4 bases lying between them. CDR3 nucleotides: TGCAGCGTTGAAGATCCAGAAGCTTTCTTT. It encodes CSVEDPEAFF.

The chain recombines TRBV29-1 with TRBJ2-7, with D unresolved. CDR1 is SQVTM and CDR2 is ANQGSEA in the germline V gene. Trimming removed 0 bases at V and 4 bases at J, with 19 bases between. The CDR3 is made up of 16 amino acids. CDR3 nucleotides: TGCAGCGTTGAAGATCGTGGAGACTCTGGTCTTTACGAGCAGTACTTC. It specifies CSVEDRGDSGLYEQYF.

The V call is TRBV15, the J call TRBJ2-7, with D hard to call. CDR3 length equals 16 residues. The V end was cut by 5 bases, the J end by 3 bases, with 20 bases between. Germline V gene sequence: CDR1 LNHNV, CDR2 YYDKDF (reference sequence). The CDR3 DNA reads TGTGCCACCAGCTCCCACTCAACCAGTAACTTCTACGAGCAGTACTTC. Residues: CATSSHSTSNFYEQYF.

J is TRBJ2-7 and V is TRBV27; 11 nucleotides line up with TRBD2. Germline V CDR1 and CDR2: MNHEY, SMNVEV (reference sequence). The junction had 8 bases not matched to a gene; V was cut back by 5 bases and J by 5 bases. The CDR3 is 15 amino acids. The CDR3: CASSPPLAGAHEQYF. The CDR3 DNA reads as TGTGCCAGCAGTCCGCCACTAGCGGGAGCCCACGAGCAGTACTTC.

The V and J genes are TRBV27 and TRBJ2-7; 12 nucleotides line up with TRBD2. The CDR3 contains 15 residues. Looked up from germline, CDR1 is MNHEY and CDR2 is SMNVEV (reference sequence). V lost 5 bases to trimming and J lost 2 bases; unmatched junction nucleotides: 4. The chain's CDR3 is CASSLRTSGAYEQYF. The CDR3 DNA reads TGTGCCAGCAGTCTCCGGACTAGCGGGGCCTACGAGCAGTACTTC.

The rearrangement uses TRBV15 and TRBJ2-1; D possibly matches TRBD1 or TRBD2 (5 bases each). This CDR3 has 15 residues. Trimming pared 3 bases from V and 6 bases from J, leaving 15 bases between. Germline V gene data show CDR1 as LNHNV and CDR2 as YYDKDF (reference sequence). CDR3 nucleotides: TGTGCCACCAGCAGTCCCTTAGGGACCACCAATGAGCAGTTCTTC. The encoded protein is CATSSPLGTTNEQFF. Variable domain in full (rest from reference TRBV15 and TRBJ2-1): DAMVIQNPRYQVTQFGKPVTLSCSQTLNHNVMYWYQQKSSQAPKLLFHYYDKDFNNEADTPDNFQSRRPNTSFCFLDIRSPGLGDTAMYLCATSSPLGTTNEQFFGPGTRLTVL.

The V and J genes are TRBV30 and TRBJ1-4; tentative D call: TRBD1 (5 bases). V shed 4 bases and J shed 7 bases, with 16 bases lying between them. The CDR3 totals 14 residues. Germline V gives CDR1 GTSNPN, CDR2 SVGIG (reference sequence). Written as DNA, the CDR3 is TGTGCCTGGACTCCCTGGGGCAGTAGTGAAAAACTGTTTTTT. Protein sequence: CAWTPWGSSEKLFF.

The rearrangement links TRBV2 to TRBJ2-3; tentative D call: TRBD1 (6 bases). The CDR3 consists of 16 residues. CDR1 is SNHLY, CDR2 FYNNEI, per germline. The ends were cut back, 3 bases at V and 0 bases at J, with 13 bases in the middle. The CDR3 nucleotides are TGTGCCAGCAGTGATACGACAGGATCTAGCACAGATACGCAGTATTTT. It translates to CASSDTTGSSTDTQYF.

This clone was seen a single time. The chain has TRBV4-3 and TRBJ2-7, with 12 nucleotides matching TRBD2. V shed 0 bases, J shed 6 bases, and the junction held 6 bases outside the gene matches. The CDR3 totals 16 residues. CDR1 LGHNA and CDR2 YSLEER come from the germline V gene. This CDR3 reads CASSQDLAGGVSEQYF. The CDR3 DNA reads TGCGCCAGCAGCCAAGACCTAGCGGGAGGGGTAAGCGAGCAGTACTTC.

The chain uses TRBV29-1 and TRBJ2-7, with D tentatively TRBD1 or TRBD2 (5 bases each). Trimming cost V 1 base and J 3 bases, with 10 bases left between them. Germline V gene sequence: CDR1 SQVTM, CDR2 ANQGSEA. The CDR3 is 13 residues long. CDR3 nucleotide sequence: TGCAGCGTTGAAGGAAGAGGGGACTACGAGCAGTACTTC. Translation: CSVEGRGDYEQYF.

The rearrangement joins TRBV7-6 to TRBJ1-4, with D uncertain. V was cut by 3 bases and J by 4 bases, with 9 bases left in between. CDR1 and CDR2 from the germline V gene are SGHVS and FNYEAQ. The CDR3 sequence is 14 residues long. CDR3 residues: CASSLEPYNEKLFF. CDR3 in DNA: TGTGCCAGCAGCTTGGAGCCATATAATGAAAAACTGTTTTTT.

This clone was observed once. The chain links TRBV28 to TRBJ1-5; D is unresolved. The CDR3 is 12 amino acids. CDR1 MDHEN and CDR2 SYDVKM come from the germline V gene. Between the trimmed V and J ends, which lost 3 bases and 2 bases, there was a span of 2 bases. The CDR3 loop is CASSFGNQPQHF. For the CDR3, the DNA is TGTGCCAGCAGTTTTGGCAATCAGCCCCAGCATTTT.

The chain carries TRBV28 and TRBJ2-3; 8 bases fit TRBD2. Germline V gene sequence: CDR1 MDHEN, CDR2 SYDVKM. The CDR3 is 14 residues long. The V gene end was trimmed by 8 bases and the J gene end by 4 bases; junction bases not matched to a gene: 8. CDR3 nucleotide sequence: TGTGCCAGCCTAGGGCTAGCGGGCCCAGATACGCAGTATTTT. Amino acids: CASLGLAGPDTQYF.

This chain links TRBV5-1 with TRBJ2-1; 10 bases fit TRBD2. V was clipped by 3 bases and J by 6 bases; unmatched bases: 6. The CDR3 covers 15 residues. CDR1 is SGHRS, CDR2 YFSETQ, per germline. In DNA form, the CDR3 reads TGCGCCAGCAGCTCCGGGACTAGCGAGAGCAATGAGCAGTTCTTC. It translates to CASSSGTSESNEQFF.

This sequence joins TRBV7-2 and TRBJ1-3, with D unresolved. The CDR3 loop spans 19 amino acids. Trimming left V 4 bases short and J 1 base short, with 23 bases between. Germline-derived CDR1 and CDR2 are SGHTA and FQGNSA. Here the CDR3 DNA reads TGTGCCAGCAGCTCCCGAACATTCCCGATGGCTCCATCTGGAAACACCATATATTTT. It encodes CASSSRTFPMAPSGNTIYF.

The table lists this clone with a count of one. The chain employs TRBV7-8 and TRBJ1-5; D possibly corresponds to TRBD1 (5 bases). Germline CDR1 SGHVS, CDR2 FQNEAQ. The CDR3 loop spans 13 amino acids. V lost 4 bases to trimming and J lost 11 bases, with 15 bases between them. In nucleotides, the CDR3 is TGTGCCAGCAGCTCGAGCCCCGCGGGGGCCCAGCATTTT. This translates into CASSSSPAGAQHF.